This record covers a single TCR beta chain. The antigen remains undetermined. This entry belongs to a study of brain T cells in children with intractable seizures. Findings and limits, study-wide: Pre- and post-surgery blood differed in depth, so pre-surgery absences may be undersampling.

CDR3 length equals 15 residues. Trimming pared 2 bases from V and 5 bases from J, leaving 11 bases between. Germline CDR1 and CDR2: SGDLS and YYNGEE. Indicated time point: blood from clinic visit 5 months post-surgery; TSC patient then seizure free. The sequenced cases were selected for having the highest brain T cell transcript signatures. Before surgery, patients took at least one anti-epileptic drug. Clones were sequenced by immunoSEQ multiplex PCR, and TCRdb holds only the in-frame ones, with some missing. There are 300,000 to 400,000 clones in the sample; roughly 93% occur only once, and 4.5% to 7% lies in the top ten.

The sequences come from peripheral blood, collected more than 4 months after surgery. The chain uses TRBV9 and TRBJ1-6, with D tentatively TRBD1 (5 bases). The receptor comes from a boy under two years old with tuberous sclerosis and intractable seizures. The CDR3 DNA sequence: TGTGCCAGCAGCGTCTCGGCAGGGAATAATTCACCCCTCCACTTT. Translating gives CASSVSAGNNSPLHF. The complete variable domain, with remaining parts taken from reference TRBV9 and TRBJ1-6, reads DSGVTQTPKHLITATGQRVTLRCSPRSGDLSVYWYQQSLDQGLQFLIQYYNGEERAKGNILERFSAQQFPDLHSELNLSSLELGDSALYFCASSVSAGNNSPLHFGNGTRLTVT.